The following is a TCR beta chain sequence with its context. Its antigen is still unknown. No much larger clonotype is one base removed from it; base qualities were not supplied. V gives up 3 bases and J gives up 5 bases, and the segment between their germline ends measures 13 bases. The CDR3 runs 15 amino acids, cysteine and phenylalanine included. Here the CDR3 DNA is all that survives: 45 bases in frame from base 1. CDR1 and CDR2 were assigned from the germline V gene (reference sequence) as MNHEY and SMNVEV. At diagnosis, tumor, uninvolved tumor-adjacent lung and peripheral blood were collected and then preserved as a mix of FFPE and fresh-frozen material. For TCR repertoire profiling, blood samples were analyzed in the form of peripheral blood mononuclear cells. The immunoSEQ Assay was used to sequence TCR beta CDR3 regions from DNA. The study's own analysis went as follows. T cell density was computed as TCR beta template counts normalized to usable DNA estimated by amplifying housekeeping genes. Richness was estimated with the preseqR package, extrapolating to 400,000 templates for PBMC samples and 120,000 templates for tissue samples. Clonality was defined as one minus Pielou's evenness. Tissue-enriched TCRs were identified through differential abundance testing performed on productive amino-acid clonotypes, with a minimum total count of 5 and an alpha of 0.1. The Jaccard Index and the Morisita Overlap Index were used to measure how much the repertoires overlapped between compartments. GLIPH clustered TCR beta CDR3s with public tetramer-defined viral CDR3s; viral motifs required at least three viral sequences plus V-gene enrichment. TCRdb obtained this table from immuneACCESS and retained in-frame rearrangements with V and J assigned. These tables miss some clones; where compared with another copy, unresolved V genes account for less than half of the shortfall, and the remainder is unexplained. V and J calls and clone size are given by that table; D and trimming were obtained from the DNA. This sample gives around 90,000 clones in total; 80% of them show up just once. 19% of the sample comes from the top ten.

The data stem from a study of T cells in localized non-small cell lung cancer (dated by TCRdb to 2018 to 2020). Regarding the study in general: T cell repertoires of some 240 early-stage NSCLC patients were analyzed, with tumors being compared against uninvolved tumor-adjacent lungs. The cohort was made up of hundreds of treatment-naive NSCLC patients whose localized lung tumors had been resected. The mean age of the NSCLC patients was just over 65 years, with 130 or so men and nearly 110 women.

Paper-wide results and their limitations: Because multi-region tumor sequencing was not performed, intratumor heterogeneity could not be ruled out. The highest T cell clonality was observed in uninvolved tumor-adjacent lung, where clonality exceeded that of tumor, suggesting that antigenic responses were more focused in uninvolved tumor-adjacent lung. Of the top 100 tumor clones, a median of around 57 were detected in paired uninvolved adjacent lung; around 30 were also among that lung's top 100. Longer overall survival was associated with higher T cell density in blood, whereas shorter survival was associated with higher clonality in adjacent lung. Because the study design was exploratory, TCR variables were selected using unadjusted p-values without false-discovery rate correction.

The TCR originated in a man aged 35 to 69 with stage II squamous cell lung carcinoma. The chain uses TRBV27 and TRBJ2-2, and possibly TRBD1, on 7 matching bases. The sequencing here drew on PBMCs, taken before any cancer treatment. The DNA is TGTGCCAGCAGTTTTCGGGCAGGGGGGACCGGGGAGCTGTTTTTT. Its protein product is CASSFRAGGTGELFF.